The clone carrying this T cell receptor beta chain was recorded a few times. Its antigen remains unidentified. The sample originates from a study of human T cells and chemical hapten exposure. General study points: A positive correlation with patch test score was found for PT1 expanded TCR counts. Donors were affected by alopecia, so their immune reaction might vary from that of healthy individuals.

Specified time point: pre-sensitization, week 0. Treatment defined: therapeutic diphenylcyclopropenone sensitization with weekly scalp DPC. The CDR3 extends over 18 amino acids. The trim removed 7 bases at V and 3 bases at J, leaving 15 bases unmatched. Individual cDNA molecules received unique molecular identifiers in the library. TCRdb itself ran the RACE reads through MiXCR, one entry per CDR3 protein. In the table there are about 80,000 distinct CDR3 sequences, 12% to 15% of which are singletons. The sample in question was whole blood, obtained in connection with sensitization to the hapten diphenylcyclopropenone (DPC). V and J are TRBV12-3 or TRBV12-4 and TRBJ2-2, with 9 positions matching TRBD2. This receptor was obtained from a woman in her 50s with alopecia areata. Some clones in this sample may be carry-over from other donors' samples. CDR3 protein: CASTTRGGAGRYTGELFF. The CDR3 coding sequence is TGTGCCAGCACCACTCGCGGGGGGGCGGGCAGGTACACCGGGGAGCTGTTTTTT.